This T cell receptor beta chain was identified in a study of blood T cell repertoires in COVID-19. V dropped 6 bases and J dropped 6 bases, with 11 bases sitting between them. The CDR3 spans 13 residues. Per the germline V gene, CDR1 is KGHDR and CDR2 is SFDVKD. Clones were sequenced by immunoSEQ multiplex PCR, and TCRdb holds only the in-frame ones, with some missing. The sample includes about 110,000 clones, around 85% of them seen just once. This clone showed up just a few times. This sequence originates from a man in his 70s with active or convalescent COVID-19. Sequenced material: peripheral blood. The V call is TRBV24-1, the J call TRBJ1-5; TRBD1 is a possible D gene (6 bases). As DNA, the CDR3 is TGTGCCACCAGTAACCTAGGGGGTCAGCCCCAGCATTTT. Translated, it gives CATSNLGGQPQHF.